The clone carrying this T cell receptor (delta chain) has a handful of counts. TCRdb has a much larger clone's protein, which differs at residue 5 from the translation of this DNA, likely because of a read error; what is shown is the protein translated from the DNA. TCRdb re-called clones from the RT-PCR reads using CATT. The sample contains over a thousand delta-chain clones, 1.5% to 2% of which appear only once. The sample belongs to a study of gamma-delta T cells after stem cell transplantation. CDR3 length equals 19 residues. The V gene's germline CDR1 is GEAIGNYY and CDR2 EKD. V lost 3 bases to trimming and J lost 0 bases; unmatched junction nucleotides: 8.

The TCR originated in a human donor. It is not recorded whose cells these are; they may come from a transplant donor. V and J are TRDV2 and TRDJ3; TRDD3 matches at 9 bases. The source material was gamma-delta T cells. The CDR3 reads CACDHTGGPSSWDTRQMFF. In nucleotides, the CDR3 is TGTGCCTGTGACCATACTGGGGGACCGAGCTCCTGGGACACCCGACAGATGTTTTTC.